Below are 16 T cell receptor beta chains sequenced from a single sample in a study of shared T cell receptors in the human thymus. TCRdb's copy holds only in-frame clones and misses some; the assay was immunoSEQ multiplex PCR. The sample records approximately 660,000 clones, around 87% being singletons. The same data also contributed to another study, on human thymus T cells.

Specimen: thymocytes. The source is a boy under three years old with a congenital heart defect.

The chain uses TRBV9 and TRBJ1-4; D gene ambiguous. Per the germline V gene, CDR1 is SGDLS and CDR2 is YYNGEE. Trimming took off 2 bases at V and 3 bases at J, with 11 bases between the two ends. The CDR3 is 15 residues long. As DNA, the CDR3 is TGTGCCAGCAGCGTTACAGAGCTCCCTAATGAAAAACTGTTTTTT. This gives the protein CASSVTELPNEKLFF.

The chain recombines TRBV2 with TRBJ1-5; possibly TRBD1 for D (6 bases). Per germline, CDR1 SNHLY and CDR2 FYNNEI. CDR3 size: 14 residues. CDR3 protein: CSAGDGYSNQPQHF. DNA for the CDR3: TGTTCCGCAGGGGACGGATATAGCAATCAGCCCCAGCATTTT.

V is TRBV9 and J is TRBJ2-1; TRBD2 matches 14 bases. With 1 base clipped from V and 8 bases from J, the junction kept 8 bases outside the gene matches. The CDR3 is 17 residues long. CDR1 is SGDLS and CDR2 is YYNGEE in the germline V gene. The CDR3 sequence is CASSVQNGLAGGHEQFF. The CDR3 DNA follows: TGTGCCAGCAGCGTACAAAACGGACTAGCGGGAGGCCATGAGCAGTTCTTC. The full variable domain, its missing parts supplied by reference TRBV9 and TRBJ2-1, is DSGVTQTPKHLITATGQRVTLRCSPRSGDLSVYWYQQSLDQGLQFLIQYYNGEERAKGNILERFSAQQFPDLHSELNLSSLELGDSALYFCASSVQNGLAGGHEQFFGPGTRLTVL.

This clone was detected only a few times. The V gene is TRBV4-1, the J gene TRBJ2-7; D may be TRBD1 (6 bases). This CDR3 is built from 16 residues. The V gene's germline CDR1 is MGHRA and CDR2 YSYEKL. Trimming pared 0 bases from V and 6 bases from J, leaving 18 bases between. The CDR3 loop reads CASSQETEGTPAEQYF. The CDR3, as DNA: TGCGCCAGCAGCCAAGAAACAGAGGGGACACCCGCCGAGCAGTACTTC.

The V and J genes are TRBV28 and TRBJ2-1; 10 bases match TRBD2. The CDR3 extends over 15 amino acids. With V trimmed by 6 bases and J by 0 bases, 2 bases remained unmatched. CDR1 MDHEN and CDR2 SYDVKM come from the germline V gene. The CDR3 reads CASRASGSSYNEQFF. For the CDR3, the DNA is TGTGCCAGCAGGGCTAGCGGGAGCTCCTACAATGAGCAGTTCTTC.

This chain links TRBV10-3 with TRBJ2-1; TRBD1 is a possible D gene (5 bases). The CDR3 extends over 11 amino acids. V lost 7 bases and J lost 5, with 6 bases in between. CDR1 is ENHRY, CDR2 SYGVKD, per germline. CDR3 protein: CAIMGHNEQFF. The CDR3 nucleotides are TGTGCCATCATGGGGCACAATGAGCAGTTCTTC.

This clone occurred once. This chain joins TRBV6-1 and TRBJ2-7; D perhaps matches TRBD1 (6 bases). The length of the CDR3 is 20 residues. In germline, CDR1 is MNHNS, CDR2 SASEGT. V lost 2 bases to trimming and J lost 3 bases, with 29 bases between them. CDR3 DNA: TGTGCCAGCAGTGAAATCTGGGGGACATTACGGCAAGACTCCCTCTACGAGCAGTACTTC. Protein: CASSEIWGTLRQDSLYEQYF.

The chain recombines TRBV29-1 with TRBJ2-2; tentatively, D is TRBD2 (5 bases). Germline V gives CDR1 SQVTM, CDR2 ANQGSEA. This CDR3 region has 14 residues. With 8 bases removed from V and 0 bases from J, the gap between germline ends came to 13 bases. The CDR3 loop is CSFSGLTNTGELFF. CDR3 sequence (DNA): TGCAGCTTCAGCGGACTTACGAACACCGGGGAGCTGTTTTTT.

The chain uses TRBV2 and TRBJ2-7; perhaps TRBD2 as D (5 bases). This CDR3 is 17 amino acids long. Germline-derived CDR1 and CDR2 are SNHLY and FYNNEI. V was shortened by 6 bases and J by 2 bases, with 23 bases between the two germline ends. Here the CDR3 DNA reads TGTGCCAGCAGCAGCCTGGGGAGTGGAGGTTCTGCCTACGAGCAGTACTTC. Amino acid sequence: CASSSLGSGGSAYEQYF.

The chain joins TRBV28 to TRBJ2-6; 9 nucleotides line up with TRBD1. J gave up 3 bases and V 4 bases, and 7 bases lay outside the gene matches. This CDR3 is built from 17 residues. The V gene's germline CDR1 is MDHEN and CDR2 SYDVKM. The CDR3 DNA reads TGTGCCAGCAGTTCCCGGGACAGGGACGGTGGGGCCAACGTCCTGACTTTC. Translating gives CASSSRDRDGGANVLTF.

The rearrangement joins TRBV10-3 to TRBJ1-2; TRBD1 matches 7 bases. V was pared by 3 bases and J by 7 bases, with 11 bases of the junction left unmatched. Germline V gene data show CDR1 as ENHRY and CDR2 as SYGVKD. The CDR3 sequence is 15 residues long. The CDR3 region has the DNA TGTGCCATCAGTGACCTCAAGGGTGACAGGGCTGGCTACACCTTC. Its protein is CAISDLKGDRAGYTF.

This clone appeared a few times. This chain joins TRBV5-6 and TRBJ2-3; D is possibly TRBD2 (6 bases). Germline V gene lookup returns CDR1 SGHDT and CDR2 YYEEEE. The germline V and J ends were trimmed by 3 bases and 2 bases, with 16 bases remaining between them. CDR3 size: 16 residues. The CDR3 loop is CASSSGGRGYTDTQYF. CDR3 nucleotide sequence: TGTGCCAGCAGCTCCGGAGGGCGGGGATACACAGATACGCAGTATTTT.

Concerning this clone itself: Other DNA sequences in this sample translate to the same CDR3. This rearrangement joins TRBV19 to TRBJ1-1; 7 nucleotides line up with TRBD1. The V gene end was trimmed by 8 bases and the J gene end by 5 bases; junction bases not matched to a gene: 5. Germline CDR1 LNHDA, CDR2 SQIVND (reference sequence). The CDR3 has 12 amino acids. The CDR3 region is CASATGNTEAFF. In DNA form, the CDR3 reads TGTGCCAGTGCGACAGGGAATACTGAAGCTTTCTTT.

The chain employs TRBV27 and TRBJ2-7, with a possible D match to TRBD1 (5 bases). The CDR3 has 14 amino acids. The V end was cut by 1 base, the J end by 1 base, with 8 bases between. Germline CDR1 and CDR2: MNHEY and SMNVEV (reference sequence). CDR3 coding DNA: TGTGCCAGCAGTTTATTAGGGGAATCCTACGAGCAGTACTTC. It codes for CASSLLGESYEQYF.

The rearrangement joins TRBV29-1 to TRBJ2-1; 9 bases line up with TRBD2. Trimming at V came to 4 bases and at J to 5 bases, leaving 9 bases not matched to a gene. This CDR3 is 15 amino acids long. Germline assignment: CDR1 SQVTM and CDR2 ANQGSEA. CDR3 sequence (DNA): TGCAGCGTTGGCTTTGGCGGGAGGGCCCACAATGAGCAGTTCTTC. It yields the protein CSVGFGGRAHNEQFF.

The gene calls are TRBV6-5 and TRBJ2-7, with D unresolved. This CDR3 is 16 amino acids long. Deletions cut 4 bases from V and 0 bases from J, with 16 bases between. Per the germline V gene, CDR1 is MNHEY and CDR2 is SVGAGI. The CDR3, as DNA: TGTGCCAGCAGTTTCAACCCCGGAGAAAGCTCCTACGAGCAGTACTTC. It encodes CASSFNPGESSYEQYF.